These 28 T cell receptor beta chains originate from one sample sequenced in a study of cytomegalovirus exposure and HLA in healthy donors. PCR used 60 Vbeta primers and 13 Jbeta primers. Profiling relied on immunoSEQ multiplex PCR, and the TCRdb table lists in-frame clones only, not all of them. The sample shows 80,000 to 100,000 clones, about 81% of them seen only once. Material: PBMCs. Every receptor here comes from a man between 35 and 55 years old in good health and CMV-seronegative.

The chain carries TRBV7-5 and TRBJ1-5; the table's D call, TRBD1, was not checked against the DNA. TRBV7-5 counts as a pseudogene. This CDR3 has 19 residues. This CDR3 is CVRSLTVIGRTDSNQPQHF. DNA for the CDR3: TGTGTCAGAAGCCTCACCGTCATCGGACGGACAGATAGCAATCAGCCCCAGCATTTT.

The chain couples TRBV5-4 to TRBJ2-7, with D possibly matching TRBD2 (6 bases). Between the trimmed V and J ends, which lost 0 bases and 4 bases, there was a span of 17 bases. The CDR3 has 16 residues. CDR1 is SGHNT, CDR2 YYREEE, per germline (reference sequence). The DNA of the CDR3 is TGTGCCAGCAGCTTGGAGTTGGGGCGGGGAGGTTACGAGCAGTACTTC. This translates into CASSLELGRGGYEQYF.

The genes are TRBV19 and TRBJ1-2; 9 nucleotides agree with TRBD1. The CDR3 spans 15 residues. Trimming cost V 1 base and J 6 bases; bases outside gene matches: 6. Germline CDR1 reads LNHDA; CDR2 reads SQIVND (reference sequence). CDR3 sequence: CASSIVTGGLDGYTF. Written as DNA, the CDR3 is TGTGCCAGTAGTATAGTGACAGGGGGTTTGGATGGCTACACCTTC.

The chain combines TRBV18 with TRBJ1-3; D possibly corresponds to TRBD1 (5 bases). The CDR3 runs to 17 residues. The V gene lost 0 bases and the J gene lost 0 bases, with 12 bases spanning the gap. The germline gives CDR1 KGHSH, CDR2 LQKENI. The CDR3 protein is CASSPPGGTSSGNTIYF. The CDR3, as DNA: TGTGCCAGCTCACCACCGGGGGGAACCAGCTCTGGAAACACCATATATTTT.

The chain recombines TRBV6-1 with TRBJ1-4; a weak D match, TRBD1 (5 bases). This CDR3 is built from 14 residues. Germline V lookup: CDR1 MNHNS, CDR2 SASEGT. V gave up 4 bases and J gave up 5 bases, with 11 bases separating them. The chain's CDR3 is CASSVGGDNEKLFF. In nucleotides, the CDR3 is TGTGCCAGCAGTGTGGGGGGGGACAATGAAAAACTGTTTTTT.

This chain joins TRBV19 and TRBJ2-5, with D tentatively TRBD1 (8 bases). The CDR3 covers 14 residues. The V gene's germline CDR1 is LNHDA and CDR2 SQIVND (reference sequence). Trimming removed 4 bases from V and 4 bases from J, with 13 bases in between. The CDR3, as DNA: TGTGCCAGTAGTACACAGGGGGGGAGAGAGACCCAGTACTTC. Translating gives CASSTQGGRETQYF.

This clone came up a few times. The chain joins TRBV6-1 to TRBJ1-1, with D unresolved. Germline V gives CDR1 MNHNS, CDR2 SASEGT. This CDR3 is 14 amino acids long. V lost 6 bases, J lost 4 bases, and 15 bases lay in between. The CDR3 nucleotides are TGTGCCAGCAGGACACAGACCATGGGCACTGAAGCTTTCTTT. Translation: CASRTQTMGTEAFF.

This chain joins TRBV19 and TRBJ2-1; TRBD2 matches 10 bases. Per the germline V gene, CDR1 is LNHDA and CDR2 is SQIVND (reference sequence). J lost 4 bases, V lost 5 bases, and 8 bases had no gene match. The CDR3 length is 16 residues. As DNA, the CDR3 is TGTGCCAGTAGTTCCCTACTAGCGGGGATTTACAATGAGCAGTTCTTC. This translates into CASSSLLAGIYNEQFF.

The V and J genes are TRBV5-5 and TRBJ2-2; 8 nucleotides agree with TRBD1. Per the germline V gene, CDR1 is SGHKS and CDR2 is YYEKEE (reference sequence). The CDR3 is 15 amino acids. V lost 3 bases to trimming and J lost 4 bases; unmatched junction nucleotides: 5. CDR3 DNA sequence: TGTGCCAGCAGCTCCGACAGGGGATCCACCGGGGAGCTGTTTTTT. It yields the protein CASSSDRGSTGELFF.

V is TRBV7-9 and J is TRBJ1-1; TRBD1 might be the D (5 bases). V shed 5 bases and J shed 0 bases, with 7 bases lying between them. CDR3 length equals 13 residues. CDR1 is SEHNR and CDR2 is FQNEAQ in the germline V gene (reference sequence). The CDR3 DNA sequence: TGTGCCAGCAGCCAGGACATGAACACTGAAGCTTTCTTT. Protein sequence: CASSQDMNTEAFF.

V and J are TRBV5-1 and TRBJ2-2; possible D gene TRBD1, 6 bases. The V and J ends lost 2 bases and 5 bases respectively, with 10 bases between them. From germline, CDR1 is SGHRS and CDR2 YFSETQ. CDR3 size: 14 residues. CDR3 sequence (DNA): TGCGCCAGCAGCTTACAGGGAAGGACCGGGGAGCTGTTTTTT. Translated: CASSLQGRTGELFF.

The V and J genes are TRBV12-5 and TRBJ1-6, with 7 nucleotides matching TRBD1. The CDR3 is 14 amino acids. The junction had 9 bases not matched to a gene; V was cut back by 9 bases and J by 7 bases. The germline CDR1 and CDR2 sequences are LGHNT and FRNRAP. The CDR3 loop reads CASNTGTVNSPLHF. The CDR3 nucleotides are TGTGCTAGCAACACAGGGACAGTGAATTCACCCCTCCACTTT.

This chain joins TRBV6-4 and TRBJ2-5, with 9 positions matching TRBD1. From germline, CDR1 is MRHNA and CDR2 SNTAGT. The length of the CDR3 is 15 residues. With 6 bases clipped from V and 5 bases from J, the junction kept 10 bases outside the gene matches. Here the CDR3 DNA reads TGTGCCAGCAGCGGACAGGGGCCACACAAGGAGACCCAGTACTTC. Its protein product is CASSGQGPHKETQYF.

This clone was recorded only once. The CDR3 sequence: CASSLWGGAQAFF. CDR3 in DNA: TGTGCCAGCAGCTTATGGGGGGGTGCTCAAGCTTTCTTT. The genes are TRBV7-2 and TRBJ1-1; the D gene is possibly TRBD1 (5 bases). Trimming shortened V by 2 bases and J by 9 bases, and 13 bases separated the two germline ends. Per the germline V gene, CDR1 is SGHTA and CDR2 is FQGNSA. The CDR3 contains 13 residues.

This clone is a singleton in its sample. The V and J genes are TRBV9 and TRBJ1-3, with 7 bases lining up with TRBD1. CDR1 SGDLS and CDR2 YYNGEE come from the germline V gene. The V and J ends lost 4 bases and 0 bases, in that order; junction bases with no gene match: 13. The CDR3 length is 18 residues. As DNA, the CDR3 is TGTGCCAGCAGCAATTATATGACAGGGAGCCGCTCTGGAAACACCATATATTTT. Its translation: CASSNYMTGSRSGNTIYF.

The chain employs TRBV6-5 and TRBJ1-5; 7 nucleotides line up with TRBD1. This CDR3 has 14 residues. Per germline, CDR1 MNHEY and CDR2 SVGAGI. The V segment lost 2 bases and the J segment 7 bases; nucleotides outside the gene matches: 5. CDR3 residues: CASSYLGGGQPQHF. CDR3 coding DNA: TGTGCCAGCAGTTACCTAGGGGGCGGGCAGCCCCAGCATTTT.

The CDR3: CASSERREDTEAFF. In nucleotides, the CDR3 is TGTGCCAGCAGTGAACGGAGGGAGGACACTGAAGCTTTCTTT. The chain has TRBV6-1 and TRBJ1-1, with no clear D. CDR1 MNHNS and CDR2 SASEGT come from the germline V gene. V lost 2 bases to trimming and J lost 3 bases, with 10 bases between them. This CDR3 comprises 14 residues.

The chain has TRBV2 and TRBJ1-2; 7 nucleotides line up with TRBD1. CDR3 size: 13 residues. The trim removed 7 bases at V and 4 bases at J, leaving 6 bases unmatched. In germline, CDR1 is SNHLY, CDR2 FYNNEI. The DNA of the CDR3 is TGTGCCAGCACCCCGACAGGGACCTATGGCTACACCTTC. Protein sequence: CASTPTGTYGYTF.

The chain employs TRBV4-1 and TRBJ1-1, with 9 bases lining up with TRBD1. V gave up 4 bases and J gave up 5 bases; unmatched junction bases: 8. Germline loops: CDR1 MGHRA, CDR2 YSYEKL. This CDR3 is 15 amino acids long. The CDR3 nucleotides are TGCGCCAGCAGCCCCTCCAACAGGGGGCGGACTGAAGCTTTCTTT. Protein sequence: CASSPSNRGRTEAFF.

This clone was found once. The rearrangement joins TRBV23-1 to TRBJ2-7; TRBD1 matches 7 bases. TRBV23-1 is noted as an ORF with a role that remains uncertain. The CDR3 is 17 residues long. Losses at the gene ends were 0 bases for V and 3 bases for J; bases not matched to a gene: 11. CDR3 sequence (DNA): TGCGCCAGCAGTCAATCGGCCTGGACAGGCGCCAACTACGAGCAGTACTTC. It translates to CASSQSAWTGANYEQYF.

The CDR3 reads CASSLRLAGANEQFF. The CDR3 nucleotides read TGTGCCAGCAGCTTAAGACTAGCGGGGGCGAATGAGCAGTTCTTC. The gene calls are TRBV11-1 and TRBJ2-1; 12 bases agree with TRBD2. The CDR3 extends over 15 amino acids. In germline, CDR1 is SGHAT, CDR2 FQDESV (reference sequence). Trimming at V came to 2 bases and at J to 7 bases, leaving 3 bases not matched to a gene.

CDR3 loop: CASSQDPGHTAGYTF. The CDR3 bases are TGCGCCAGCAGCCAAGACCCTGGACATACTGCGGGCTACACCTTC. The rearrangement joins TRBV4-1 to TRBJ1-2, with D possibly TRBD1 on 5 matching bases. Looked up from germline, CDR1 is MGHRA and CDR2 is YSYEKL. The CDR3 has 15 amino acids. V dropped 0 bases and J dropped 8 bases, with 16 bases sitting between them.

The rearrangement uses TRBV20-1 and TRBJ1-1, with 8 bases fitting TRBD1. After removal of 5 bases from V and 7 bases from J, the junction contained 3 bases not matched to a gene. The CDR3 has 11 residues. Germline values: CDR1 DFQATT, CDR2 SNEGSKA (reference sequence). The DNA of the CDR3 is TGCAGTGCTGAACAGGGGGTTGAAGCTTTCTTT. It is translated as CSAEQGVEAFF.

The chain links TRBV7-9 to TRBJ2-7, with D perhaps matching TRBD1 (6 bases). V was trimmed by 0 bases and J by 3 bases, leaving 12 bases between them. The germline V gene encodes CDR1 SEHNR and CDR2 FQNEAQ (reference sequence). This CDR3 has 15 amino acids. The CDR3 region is CASSLAPGHHYEQYF. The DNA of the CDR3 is TGTGCCAGCAGCTTAGCCCCGGGACACCACTACGAGCAGTACTTC. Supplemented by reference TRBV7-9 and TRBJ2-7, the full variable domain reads DTGVSQNPRHKITKRGQNVTFRCDPISEHNRLYWYRQTLGQGPEFLTYFQNEAQLEKSRLLSDRFSAERPKGSFSTLEIQRTEQGDSAMYLCASSLAPGHHYEQYFGPGTRLTVT.

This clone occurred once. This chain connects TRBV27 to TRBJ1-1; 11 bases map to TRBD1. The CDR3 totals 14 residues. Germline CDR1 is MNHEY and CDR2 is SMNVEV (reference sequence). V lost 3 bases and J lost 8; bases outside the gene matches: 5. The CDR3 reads CASSFGQGAREAFF. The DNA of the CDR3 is TGTGCCAGCAGTTTCGGACAGGGGGCGCGGGAAGCTTTCTTT.

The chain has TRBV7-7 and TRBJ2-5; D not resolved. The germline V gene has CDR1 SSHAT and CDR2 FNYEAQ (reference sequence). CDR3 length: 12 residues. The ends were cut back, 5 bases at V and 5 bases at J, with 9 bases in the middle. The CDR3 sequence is CASSPVRETQYF. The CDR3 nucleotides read TGTGCCAGCAGCCCGGTCCGGGAGACCCAGTACTTC.

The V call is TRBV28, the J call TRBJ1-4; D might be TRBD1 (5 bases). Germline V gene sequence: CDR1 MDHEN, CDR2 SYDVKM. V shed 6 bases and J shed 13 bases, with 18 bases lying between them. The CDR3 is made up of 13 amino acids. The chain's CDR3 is CASRRGGKGRLFF. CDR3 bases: TGTGCCAGCAGGAGGGGAGGGAAGGGACGACTGTTTTTT.

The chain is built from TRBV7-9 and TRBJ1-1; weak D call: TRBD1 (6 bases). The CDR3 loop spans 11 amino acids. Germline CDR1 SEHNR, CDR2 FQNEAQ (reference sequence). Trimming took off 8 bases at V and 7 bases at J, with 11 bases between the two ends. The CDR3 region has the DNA TGTGCCAGCCATGGGGACAATGAAGCTTTCTTT. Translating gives CASHGDNEAFF. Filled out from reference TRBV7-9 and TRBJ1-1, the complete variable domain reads DTGVSQNPRHKITKRGQNVTFRCDPISEHNRLYWYRQTLGQGPEFLTYFQNEAQLEKSRLLSDRFSAERPKGSFSTLEIQRTEQGDSAMYLCASHGDNEAFFGQGTRLTVV.